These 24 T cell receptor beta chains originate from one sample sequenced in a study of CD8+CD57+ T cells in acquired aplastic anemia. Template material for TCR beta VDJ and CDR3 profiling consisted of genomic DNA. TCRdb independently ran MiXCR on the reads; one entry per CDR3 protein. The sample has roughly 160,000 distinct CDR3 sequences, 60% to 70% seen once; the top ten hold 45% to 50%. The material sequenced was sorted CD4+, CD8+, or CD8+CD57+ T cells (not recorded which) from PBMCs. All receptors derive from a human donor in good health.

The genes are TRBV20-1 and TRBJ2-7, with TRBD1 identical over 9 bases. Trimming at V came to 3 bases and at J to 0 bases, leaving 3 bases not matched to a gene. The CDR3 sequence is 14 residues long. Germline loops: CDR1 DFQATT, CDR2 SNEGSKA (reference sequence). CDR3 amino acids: CSASGTGNSYEQYF. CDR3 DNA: TGCAGTGCTAGTGGGACAGGGAACTCCTACGAGCAGTACTTC.

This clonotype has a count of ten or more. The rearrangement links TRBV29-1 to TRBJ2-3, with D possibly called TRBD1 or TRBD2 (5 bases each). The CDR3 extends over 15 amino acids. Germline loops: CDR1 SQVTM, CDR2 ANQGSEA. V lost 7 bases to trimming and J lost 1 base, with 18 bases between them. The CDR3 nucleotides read TGCAGCGCATCCGGGACCCGAAAAGGCACAGATACGCAGTATTTT. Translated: CSASGTRKGTDTQYF.

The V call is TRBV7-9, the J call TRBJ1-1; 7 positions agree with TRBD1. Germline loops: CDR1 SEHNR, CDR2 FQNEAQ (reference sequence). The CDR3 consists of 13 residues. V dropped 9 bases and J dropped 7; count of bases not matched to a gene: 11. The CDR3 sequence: CARRLSGQDEAFF. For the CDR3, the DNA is TGTGCCAGAAGGCTTAGCGGACAGGATGAAGCTTTCTTT.

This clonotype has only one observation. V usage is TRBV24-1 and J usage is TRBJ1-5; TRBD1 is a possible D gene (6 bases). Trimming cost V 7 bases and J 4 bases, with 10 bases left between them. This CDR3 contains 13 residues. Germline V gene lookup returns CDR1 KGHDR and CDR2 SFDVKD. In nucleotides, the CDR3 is TGTGCCACCAGGGGTACAGGGAATCAGCCCCAGCATTTT. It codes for CATRGTGNQPQHF.

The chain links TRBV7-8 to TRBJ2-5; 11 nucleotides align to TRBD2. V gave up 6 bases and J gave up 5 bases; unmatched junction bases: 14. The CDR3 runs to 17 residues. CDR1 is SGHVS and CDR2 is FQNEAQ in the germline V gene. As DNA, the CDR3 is TGTGCCAGCAGGCGCACGGCACTAGCGGGAGTTGTGGAGACCCAGTACTTC. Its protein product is CASRRTALAGVVETQYF.

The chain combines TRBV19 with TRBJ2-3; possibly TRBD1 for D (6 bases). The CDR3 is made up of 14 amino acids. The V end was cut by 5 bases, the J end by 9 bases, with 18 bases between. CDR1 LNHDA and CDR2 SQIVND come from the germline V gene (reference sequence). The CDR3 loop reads CASSVGQIGVTQYF. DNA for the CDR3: TGTGCCAGTAGTGTCGGACAGATTGGCGTGACGCAGTATTTT.

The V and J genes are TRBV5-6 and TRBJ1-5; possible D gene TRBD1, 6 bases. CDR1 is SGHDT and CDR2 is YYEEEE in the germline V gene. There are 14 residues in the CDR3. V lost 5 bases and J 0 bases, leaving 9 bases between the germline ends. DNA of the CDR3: TGTGCCAGCAGGAGGGGGAATAGCAATCAGCCCCAGCATTTT. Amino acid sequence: CASRRGNSNQPQHF.

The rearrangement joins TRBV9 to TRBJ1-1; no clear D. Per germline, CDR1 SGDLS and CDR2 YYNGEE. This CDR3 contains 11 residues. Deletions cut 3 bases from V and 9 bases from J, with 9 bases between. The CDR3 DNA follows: TGTGCCAGCAGCGATTCGACCCAAGCTTTCTTT. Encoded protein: CASSDSTQAFF.

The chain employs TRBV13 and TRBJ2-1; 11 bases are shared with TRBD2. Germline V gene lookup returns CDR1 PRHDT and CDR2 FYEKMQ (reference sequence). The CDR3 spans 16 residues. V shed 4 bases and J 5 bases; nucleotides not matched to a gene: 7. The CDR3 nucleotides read TGTGCCAGCAGCTCACTCGGGACTAGCGGACACAATGAGCAGTTCTTC. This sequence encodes CASSSLGTSGHNEQFF.

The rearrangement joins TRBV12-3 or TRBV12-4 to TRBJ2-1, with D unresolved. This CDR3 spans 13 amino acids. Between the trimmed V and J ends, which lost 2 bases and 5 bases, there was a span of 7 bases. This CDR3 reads CASSLNSNNEQFF. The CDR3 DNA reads TGTGCCAGCAGTTTAAACTCAAACAATGAGCAGTTCTTC.

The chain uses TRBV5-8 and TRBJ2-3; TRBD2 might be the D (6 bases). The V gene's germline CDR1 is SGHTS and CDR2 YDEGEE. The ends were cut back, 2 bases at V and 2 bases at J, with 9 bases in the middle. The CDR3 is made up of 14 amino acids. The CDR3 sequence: CASSFSGITDTQYF. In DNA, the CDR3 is TGTGCCAGCAGCTTTAGCGGTATCACAGATACGCAGTATTTT.

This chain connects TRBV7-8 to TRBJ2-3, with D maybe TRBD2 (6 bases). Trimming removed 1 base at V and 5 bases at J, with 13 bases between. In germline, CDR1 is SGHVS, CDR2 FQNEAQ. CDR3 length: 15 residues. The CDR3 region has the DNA TGTGCCAGCAGCTTAGGGGGTGGCGGGAAAGATACGCAGTATTTT. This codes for CASSLGGGGKDTQYF.

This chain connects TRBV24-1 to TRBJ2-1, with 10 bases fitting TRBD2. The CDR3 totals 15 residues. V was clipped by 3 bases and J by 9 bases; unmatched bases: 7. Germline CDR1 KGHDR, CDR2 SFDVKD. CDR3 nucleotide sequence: TGTGCCACCAGTGATCCCAGCGGGAGGGCCCTTGAGCAGTTCTTC. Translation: CATSDPSGRALEQFF.

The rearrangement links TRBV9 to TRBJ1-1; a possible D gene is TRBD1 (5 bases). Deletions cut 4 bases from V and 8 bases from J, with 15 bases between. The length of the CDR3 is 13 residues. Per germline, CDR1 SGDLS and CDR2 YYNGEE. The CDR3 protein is CASSPDRYQEAFF. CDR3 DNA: TGTGCCAGCAGCCCCGACAGATATCAAGAAGCTTTCTTT.

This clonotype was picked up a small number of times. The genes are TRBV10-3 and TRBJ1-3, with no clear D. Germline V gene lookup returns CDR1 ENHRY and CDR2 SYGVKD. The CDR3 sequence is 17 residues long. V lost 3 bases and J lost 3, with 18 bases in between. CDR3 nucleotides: TGTGCCATCAGTGACGACCCCTCGAGCGGTTTTGGAAACACCATATATTTT. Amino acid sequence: CAISDDPSSGFGNTIYF.

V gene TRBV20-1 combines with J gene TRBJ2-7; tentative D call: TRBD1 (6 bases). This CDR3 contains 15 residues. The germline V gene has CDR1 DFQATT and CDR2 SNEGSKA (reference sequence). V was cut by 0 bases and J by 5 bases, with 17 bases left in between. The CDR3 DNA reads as TGCAGTGCTAGAGATCAGGCCTCTGGGGGCAACGAGCAGTACTTC. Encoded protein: CSARDQASGGNEQYF.

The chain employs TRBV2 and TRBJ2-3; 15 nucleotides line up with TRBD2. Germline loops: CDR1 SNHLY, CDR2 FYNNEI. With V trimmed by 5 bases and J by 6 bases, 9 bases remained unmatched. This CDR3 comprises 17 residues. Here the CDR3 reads CASSFPVGTSGRDTQYF. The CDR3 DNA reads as TGTGCCAGCAGTTTCCCGGTGGGGACTAGCGGGAGGGATACGCAGTATTTT.

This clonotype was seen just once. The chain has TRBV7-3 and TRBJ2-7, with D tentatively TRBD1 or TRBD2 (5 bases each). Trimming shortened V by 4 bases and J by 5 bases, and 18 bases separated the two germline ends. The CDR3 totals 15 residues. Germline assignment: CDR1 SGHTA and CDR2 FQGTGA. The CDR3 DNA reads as TGTGCCAGCAGCTCCCTGGGAGACAGCTTACACGAGCAGTACTTC. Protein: CASSSLGDSLHEQYF.

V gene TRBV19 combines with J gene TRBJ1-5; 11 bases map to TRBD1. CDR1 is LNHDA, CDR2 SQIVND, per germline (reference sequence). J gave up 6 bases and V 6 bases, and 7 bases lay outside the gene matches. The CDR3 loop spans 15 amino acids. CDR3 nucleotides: TGTGCCAGTAGCCCCGGGACAGGGGGACGTCAGCCCCAGCATTTT. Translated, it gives CASSPGTGGRQPQHF.

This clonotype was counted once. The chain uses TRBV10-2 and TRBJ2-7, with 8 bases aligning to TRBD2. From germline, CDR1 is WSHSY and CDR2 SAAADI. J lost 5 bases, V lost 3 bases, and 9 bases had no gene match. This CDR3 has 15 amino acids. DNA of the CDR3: TGCGCCAGCAGTGAAACCGGGACTAGGGCCGACGAGCAGTACTTC. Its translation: CASSETGTRADEQYF.

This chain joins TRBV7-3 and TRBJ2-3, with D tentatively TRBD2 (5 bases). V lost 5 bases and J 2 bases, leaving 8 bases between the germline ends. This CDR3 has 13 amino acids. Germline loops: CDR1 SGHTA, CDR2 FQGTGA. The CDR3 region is CASSPGITDTQYF. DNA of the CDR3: TGTGCCAGCAGCCCCGGGATCACAGATACGCAGTATTTT.

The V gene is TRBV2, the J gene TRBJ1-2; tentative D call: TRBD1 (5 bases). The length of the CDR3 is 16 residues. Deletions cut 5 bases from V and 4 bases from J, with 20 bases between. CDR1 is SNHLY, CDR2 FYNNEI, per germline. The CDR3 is CASSSSGPGVTYGYTF. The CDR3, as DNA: TGTGCCAGCAGTAGTTCGGGCCCGGGGGTTACCTATGGCTACACCTTC. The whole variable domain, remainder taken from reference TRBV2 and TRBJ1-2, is EPEVTQTPSHQVTQMGQEVILRCVPISNHLYFYWYRQILGQKVEFLVSFYNNEISEKSEIFDDQFSVERPDGSNFTLKIRSTKLEDSAMYFCASSSSGPGVTYGYTFGSGTRLTVV.

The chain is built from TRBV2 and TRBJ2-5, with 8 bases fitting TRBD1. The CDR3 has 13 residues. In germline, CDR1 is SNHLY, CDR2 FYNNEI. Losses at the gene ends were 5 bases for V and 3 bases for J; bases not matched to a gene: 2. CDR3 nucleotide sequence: TGTGCCAGCAGTTTGGACAGGGAAGAGACCCAGTACTTC. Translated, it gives CASSLDREETQYF.

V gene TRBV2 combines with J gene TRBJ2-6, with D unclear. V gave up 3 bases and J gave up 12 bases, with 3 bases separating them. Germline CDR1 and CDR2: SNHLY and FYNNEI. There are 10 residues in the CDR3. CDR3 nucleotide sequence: TGTGCCAGCAGTGAGTCCGTCCTGACTTTC. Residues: CASSESVLTF.